This T cell receptor beta chain was obtained from a study of cytomegalovirus exposure and HLA in healthy donors. In the PCR, 60 Vbeta and 13 Jbeta primers were used. Using immunoSEQ multiplex PCR, the repertoire was profiled, and TCRdb retains in-frame clones only, with some absent. There are 100,000 to 150,000 clones in the sample; roughly 79% occur only once, and about 1.8% lies in the top ten. Germline V CDR1 and CDR2: GTSNPN, SVGIG (reference sequence). The V gene lost 1 base and the J gene lost 5 bases, with 8 bases spanning the gap. The CDR3 is 12 amino acids. Regarding this clone: Its specificity is unknown.

Notes on the study in general: With later analysis, a missense DCLRE1C variant became linked to TCR beta V- and J-gene trimming. Highly shared variants forming one cluster were likely a sequencing artifact. Apparent HLA restriction characterized most CMV-associated TCR beta chains in a later analysis.

The chain employs TRBV30 and TRBJ1-1; D is uncertain. The receptor's source is a woman in her 50s in good health and CMV-seronegative. The sample taken for sequencing was PBMCs. The CDR3 DNA is TGTGCCTGGAGTGGTGGAGGGACTGAAGCTTTCTTT. Its protein product is CAWSGGGTEAFF. Together with reference TRBV30 and TRBJ1-1, the CDR3 gives the full variable domain: SQTIHQWPATLVQPVGSPLSLECTVEGTSNPNLYWYRQAAGRGLQLLFYSVGIGQISSEVPQNLSASRPQDRQFILSSKKLLLSDSGFYLCAWSGGGTEAFFGQGTRLTVV.